These 15 T cell receptor beta chains came from one sample sequenced in a study of T cell responses to AZD1222 COVID-19 vaccine. Sequencing was performed with immunoSEQ multiplex PCR; in TCRdb, only in-frame clones are kept and a portion is missing. The repertoire has some 100,000 clones, 87% of them found once; the top ten carry around 3.2%. This specimen was peripheral blood, taken on day 0 of AZD1222 vaccination. Receptors originate from an adult in good health.

The rearrangement uses TRBV7-9 and TRBJ2-2; 8 nucleotides match TRBD1. CDR1 and CDR2 (germline): SEHNR, FQNEAQ (reference sequence). There are 15 residues in the CDR3. The trim removed 4 bases at V and 6 bases at J, leaving 7 bases unmatched. In nucleotides, the CDR3 is TGTGCCAGCAGCTCAGACAGGGGTGGTCCCGGGGAGCTGTTTTTT. This encodes CASSSDRGGPGELFF.

The chain combines TRBV18 with TRBJ2-1; TRBD1 is a possible D gene (6 bases). There are 15 residues in the CDR3. V was shortened by 0 bases and J by 6 bases, with 12 bases between the two germline ends. The germline V gene encodes CDR1 KGHSH and CDR2 LQKENI. CDR3 sequence (DNA): TGTGCCAGCTCACCACCCTGGGGGCTAGCCAATGAGCAGTTCTTC. Its protein is CASSPPWGLANEQFF.

This clone was seen just once. V gene TRBV15 combines with J gene TRBJ1-4; D gene unclear. This CDR3 is 15 amino acids long. Germline V gene data show CDR1 as LNHNV and CDR2 as YYDKDF (reference sequence). The V end was cut by 0 bases, the J end by 4 bases, with 9 bases between. The CDR3 nucleotides are TGTGCCACCAGCAGAGATTTCGGAGATAATGAAAAACTGTTTTTT. Its translation: CATSRDFGDNEKLFF.

J is TRBJ1-1 and V is TRBV5-5; D gene unclear. Looked up from germline, CDR1 is SGHKS and CDR2 is YYEKEE (reference sequence). This CDR3 comprises 15 residues. Between the trimmed V and J ends, which lost 2 bases and 0 bases, there was a span of 11 bases. The CDR3 protein is CASSLNWNMNTEAFF. CDR3 DNA sequence: TGTGCCAGCAGCTTAAACTGGAACATGAACACTGAAGCTTTCTTT.

This clone was seen only a few times. CDR3 bases: TGTGCCAGCTGCGGGACGCTCTCAACTAATGAAAAACTGTTTTTT. Its translation: CASCGTLSTNEKLFF. The chain is built from TRBV2 and TRBJ1-4; D might be TRBD1 (5 bases). Germline CDR1 is SNHLY and CDR2 is FYNNEI. V lost 8 bases and J 0 bases, leaving 13 bases between the germline ends. The CDR3 sequence is 15 residues long.

The chain couples TRBV6-5 to TRBJ1-1, with 9 nucleotides matching TRBD1. V was pared by 7 bases and J by 4 bases, with 4 bases of the junction left unmatched. CDR1 and CDR2 from the germline V gene are MNHEY and SVGAGI. This CDR3 is 13 amino acids long. CDR3 residues: CASTTTGGTEAFF. CDR3 bases: TGTGCCAGCACCACGACAGGGGGCACTGAAGCTTTCTTT.

The chain joins TRBV6-6 to TRBJ2-5; unclear D gene. Germline V gene lookup returns CDR1 MNHNY and CDR2 SVGAGI (reference sequence). This CDR3 has 14 residues. The ends were cut back, 5 bases at V and 1 base at J, with 11 bases in the middle. CDR3: CASSPGPIQETQYF. DNA of the CDR3: TGTGCCAGCAGTCCAGGACCGATCCAAGAGACCCAGTACTTC.

The rearrangement links TRBV28 to TRBJ1-3; no clear D. Germline assignment: CDR1 MDHEN and CDR2 SYDVKM. CDR3 size: 14 residues. Trimming removed 8 bases at V and 1 base at J, with 12 bases between. In nucleotides, the CDR3 is TGTGCCAGCTGGGCTTGGGGTTCTGGAAACACCATATATTTT. Amino acid sequence: CASWAWGSGNTIYF.

The chain uses TRBV10-3 and TRBJ2-1; 9 nucleotides align to TRBD2. The ends lost 3 bases at V and 5 bases at J; junction bases unmatched: 2. CDR1 and CDR2 (germline): ENHRY, SYGVKD. The CDR3 extends over 14 amino acids. CDR3 DNA: TGTGCCATCAGTGAAGCGGGGGGTGACAATGAGCAGTTCTTC. It is translated as CAISEAGGDNEQFF.

V is TRBV11-2 and J is TRBJ2-1; 9 nucleotides agree with TRBD2. This CDR3 region has 15 residues. CDR1 is SGHAT and CDR2 is FQNNGV in the germline V gene. Trimming cost V 1 base and J 9 bases; bases outside gene matches: 7. CDR3 in DNA: TGTGCCAGCAGCTTAGTAGCGGGGGATTCAGGTGAGCAGTTCTTC. It specifies CASSLVAGDSGEQFF.

CDR3 region: CASSISFLGSGNTIYF. In DNA, the CDR3 is TGTGCCAGTAGTATCAGCTTCCTCGGCTCTGGAAACACCATATATTTT. V usage is TRBV19 and J usage is TRBJ1-3; D is ambiguous. This CDR3 is built from 16 residues. V gave up 3 bases and J gave up 0 bases, with 12 bases separating them. Germline V gives CDR1 LNHDA, CDR2 SQIVND (reference sequence).

The CDR3 reads CASSLAPGTGIVRQPQHF. For the CDR3, the DNA is TGTGCCAGCAGTTTAGCCCCCGGGACAGGGATTGTCCGCCAGCCCCAGCATTTT. V is TRBV28 and J is TRBJ1-5; TRBD1 matches at 9 bases. With 2 bases clipped from V and 7 bases from J, the junction kept 15 bases outside the gene matches. The CDR3 has 18 amino acids. Germline-derived CDR1 and CDR2 are MDHEN and SYDVKM.

The rearrangement links TRBV28 to TRBJ1-5, with 9 bases that match TRBD1. This CDR3 has 16 amino acids. V lost 6 bases to trimming and J lost 0 bases; unmatched junction nucleotides: 6. Germline CDR1 MDHEN, CDR2 SYDVKM. CDR3 region: CASRVTGGLSNQPQHF. CDR3 DNA sequence: TGTGCCAGCAGGGTTACAGGGGGCCTTAGCAATCAGCCCCAGCATTTT.

The rearrangement joins TRBV18 to TRBJ2-7, with D unclear. CDR1 is KGHSH and CDR2 is LQKENI in the germline V gene. Trimming took 6 bases from V and 0 from J, leaving 18 bases between them. The CDR3 sequence is 16 residues long. The CDR3 loop is CASSSGRTSSSYEQYF. For the CDR3, the DNA is TGTGCCAGCTCGTCGGGCAGAACCTCAAGCTCCTACGAGCAGTACTTC.

Here the CDR3 reads CASSSGRYEQYF. The DNA for the CDR3 is TGTGCCAGCAGCTCCGGTCGGTACGAGCAGTACTTC. The chain carries TRBV11-2 and TRBJ2-7; D ambiguous. Trimming pared 4 bases from V and 4 bases from J, leaving 8 bases between. Germline lookup yields CDR1 SGHAT and CDR2 FQNNGV. The CDR3 sequence is 12 residues long.